The clone carrying this TCR beta chain was seen more than once but under ten times. Molecular barcoding with unique molecular identifiers was used for the TCRbeta library. TCRdb itself ran the PCR reads through MiXCR, one entry per CDR3 protein. The repertoire has hundreds of thousands of distinct CDR3 sequences, around 13% of them found once; the top ten carry 5% to 6%. These data are taken from a study of T-cell reconstitution after alpha-beta-depleted transplantation in children. Trimming took off 1 base at V and 14 bases at J, with 10 bases between the two ends. CDR3 length: 11 amino acids. The source is a human donor who donated a stem cell graft to a child with combined immunodeficiency. The chain carries TRBV12-3 or TRBV12-4 and TRBJ2-3, with D perhaps TRBD1 or TRBD2 (5 bases each). The specimen comprised PBMCs from the stem cell graft donor, sampled from the stem cell graft. The CDR3 DNA follows: TGTGCCAGCAGTTTAGGGGACGAGTGGTATTTT. Translated, it gives CASSLGDEWYF.